There are a few counts of the clone carrying this T cell receptor (beta chain). The target antigen is unknown. The data derive from a study of cytomegalovirus exposure and HLA in healthy donors. Study results and limitations: Per published accounts, TCR beta sequences correctly predicted the HLA-A and HLA-B alleles of most subjects. A further, later analysis showed that HLA-associated TCR beta chains (compared with equally common others) were more clonally expanded.

The PCR had 60 Vbeta and 13 Jbeta primers. Generated by immunoSEQ multiplex PCR, the TCRdb table keeps only in-frame clones and is missing some. The table shows about 200,000 clones, with 70% to 80% occurring only once. Germline V gives CDR1 SEHNR, CDR2 FQNEAQ (reference sequence). CDR3 length: 16 amino acids. The V gene end was trimmed by 3 bases and the J gene end by 7 bases; junction bases not matched to a gene: 13. This clonotype was obtained from a woman in her forties or fifties in good health and CMV-seronegative. Sequencing was done on a sample of PBMCs. The chain employs TRBV7-9 and TRBJ1-2; TRBD1 aligns across 8 bases. In DNA form, the CDR3 reads TGTGCCAGCAGCTTTTCGGACAGGGTTTATGTCACTGGCTACACCTTC. Its translation is CASSFSDRVYVTGYTF.